Listed below are T cell receptor beta chains from one sample, sequenced in a study of T cell responses to AZD1222 COVID-19 vaccine. TCRdb's copy holds only in-frame clones and misses some; the assay was immunoSEQ multiplex PCR. The sample lists approximately 110,000 clones, around 89% seen once, with around 10% in the top ten. This specimen was peripheral blood, taken on day 0 of AZD1222 vaccination. Every receptor here comes from an adult in good health. Both conserved end residues are trimmed from each CDR3.

V	CDR3
TRBV7-2	ASSLGGDHGYT
TRBV5-1	ASSTGGSGYT
TRBV23-1	ASTVEQY
TRBV2	ASSHRTSTDTDTQY
TRBV7-2	ASSPQGALTEAF
TRBV28	ASSFSSGARLVPQH
TRBV7-3	ASSRGQGAGYNEQF
TRBV13	ASSSGLMGQEQF
TRBV2	ASTGLDYEQY
TRBV5-1	ASRVGLAAGETQY
TRBV10-3	AISEGTGVAEAF
TRBV10-2	ASIPQGGVGIYEQY
TRBV2	ASTEGQLSGNTIY
TRBV15	ATSRGRQTGVNYGYT
TRBV5-1	ASSLVPVQETQY
TRBV28	ASSLLENSPLH
TRBV11-3	ASSLDLWGTGVQPQH
TRBV12-3/TRBV12-4	ASSFLSSEQF
TRBV11-3	ARSPGLAYEQF
TRBV2	ASSTGGAWNTEAF
TRBV7-7	ASSAGLPLSDTQY
TRBV19	ASRGGQAKNIQY
TRBV27	ASSQRVVNNEQF
TRBV2	ASRRAFIYGYT
TRBV3-1/TRBV3-2	ASSQGGTGVEQY
TRBV15	ATSRKAGFISNQPQH
TRBV3-1/TRBV3-2	ASSQYYGYT
TRBV19	ASSAGTGSSYEQY
TRBV19	ASNTGQGLEEQY
TRBV30	AWDSGNTIY
TRBV7-3	ASSPTGFSNQPQH
TRBV5-1	ASSLAGGIYEQY
TRBV6-5	ASRSGEGYGYT
TRBV4-2	ASSQEVRQRNTEAF
TRBV4-1	ASSQGWLAKNIQY
TRBV30	AWAGQDTEAF
TRBV6-5	ASSTTGANNQPQH
TRBV6-5	ASSYTGQGGKQY
TRBV5-1	ASSDRQGPSYEQY
TRBV18	ASCTRLETQY
TRBV7-6	ASSPTGREWDEQF
TRBV5-1	ASRQDSNSGANVLT
TRBV7-8	ASSTGTSGGPYEQY
TRBV5-1	ASSLGSGSGSPLH
TRBV4-3	ASSQGSRAANYGYT